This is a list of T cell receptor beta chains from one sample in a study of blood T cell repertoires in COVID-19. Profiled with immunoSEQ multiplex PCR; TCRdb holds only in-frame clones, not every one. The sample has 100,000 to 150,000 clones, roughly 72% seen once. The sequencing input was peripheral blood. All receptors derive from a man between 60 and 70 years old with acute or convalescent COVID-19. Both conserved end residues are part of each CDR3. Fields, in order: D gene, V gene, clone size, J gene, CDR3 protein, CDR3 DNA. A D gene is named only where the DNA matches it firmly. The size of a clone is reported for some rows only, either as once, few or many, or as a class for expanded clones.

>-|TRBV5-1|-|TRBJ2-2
CASSLYGANTGELFF
TGCGCCAGCAGCTTGTACGGGGCGAACACCGGGGAGCTGTTTTTT
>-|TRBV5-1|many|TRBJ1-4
CASRQSSTNEKLFF
TGCGCCAGTAGACAGAGCTCAACTAATGAAAAACTGTTTTTT
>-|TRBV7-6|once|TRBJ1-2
CASSSIGGGYTF
TGTGCCAGCAGCTCGATAGGGGGTGGCTACACCTTC
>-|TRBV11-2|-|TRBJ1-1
CASSSLRAANEAFF
TGTGCCAGCAGCTCACTTCGTGCGGCCAATGAAGCTTTCTTT
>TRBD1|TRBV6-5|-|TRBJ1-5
CASSDRGLYQPQHF
TGTGCCAGCAGCGACAGGGGATTGTATCAACCCCAGCATTTT
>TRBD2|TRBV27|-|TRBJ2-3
CASSLSPGLAGGGTDTQYF
TGTGCCAGCAGTTTATCCCCGGGACTAGCGGGAGGAGGCACAGATACGCAGTATTTT
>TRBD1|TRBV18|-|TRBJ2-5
CASSGTGLETQYF
TGTGCCAGCTCTGGGACAGGGTTGGAGACCCAGTACTTC
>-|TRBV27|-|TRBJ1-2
CASSPRYTRADHGYTF
TGTGCCAGCAGTCCCCGTTATACGAGGGCGGATCATGGCTACACCTTC
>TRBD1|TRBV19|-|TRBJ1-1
CASSIGTENTEAFF
TGTGCCAGTAGTATTGGGACAGAGAACACTGAAGCTTTCTTT
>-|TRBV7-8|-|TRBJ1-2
CASSLRTVDNYGYTF
TGTGCCAGCAGCTTAAGGACAGTTGACAACTATGGCTACACCTTC
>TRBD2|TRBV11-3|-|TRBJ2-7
CASSLGSGSSYEQYF
TGTGCCAGCAGCTTAGGTAGCGGGAGCTCCTACGAGCAGTACTTC
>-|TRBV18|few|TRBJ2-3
CASSRASSTDTQYF
TGTGCCAGCTCACGGGCCAGTAGCACAGATACGCAGTATTTT
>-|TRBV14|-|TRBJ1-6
CASSQERSNSPLHF
TGTGCCAGCAGCCAAGAACGGTCTAATTCACCCCTCCACTTT
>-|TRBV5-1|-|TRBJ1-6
CASSYRGGASSYNSPLHF
TGCGCCAGCAGCTACCGGGGTGGAGCGAGCTCCTATAATTCACCCCTCCACTTT
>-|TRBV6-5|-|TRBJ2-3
CASSYLARGTDTQYF
TGTGCCAGCAGTTACCTGGCCCGGGGAACAGATACGCAGTATTTT
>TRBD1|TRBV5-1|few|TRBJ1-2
CASSLGGGAYGYTF
TGCGCCAGCAGCTTGGGAGGGGGCGCTTATGGCTACACCTTC
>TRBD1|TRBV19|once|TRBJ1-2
CASSLRQGERYGYTF
TGTGCCAGTAGTCTCCGACAGGGGGAGAGATATGGCTACACCTTC